This TCR beta chain was sequenced during a study of CD8+CD57+ T cells in acquired aplastic anemia. The template used for profiling TCR beta VDJ and CDR3 was genomic DNA. TCRdb fed the reads into MiXCR, producing one record per CDR3 protein. The sample lists 260,000 or so distinct CDR3 sequences; around 82% were seen once. Note on this clonotype: Its ends do not fully match the called genes, so a read error is possible.

Patients selected for sequencing had displayed CD8+CD57+ cell expansion by flow cytometry. The sequence derives from a human donor with aplastic anemia. Input material: sorted CD4+, CD8+, or CD8+CD57+ T cells (not recorded which) from PBMCs.

The CDR3 region is CASSLAPGEDTLGF. The CDR3 DNA sequence: TGTGCCAGCAGCTTAGCGCCCGGGGAGGATACGCTTGGTTTT. V usage is TRBV7-9 and J usage is TRBJ2-3; maybe TRBD2 (6 bases). The CDR3 is 14 residues long. CDR1 is SEHNR, CDR2 FQNEAQ, per germline (reference sequence).